This TCR beta chain derives from a study of T cell responses to AZD1222 COVID-19 vaccine. TCRdb's copy holds only in-frame clones and misses some; the assay was immunoSEQ multiplex PCR. The table shows around 99,000 clones, with about 89% occurring only once. The sample holds one count of this clone. The sample contains more than one DNA sequence encoding this CDR3. V lost 6 bases and J lost 1, with 6 bases in between. Germline lookup yields CDR1 SQVTM and CDR2 ANQGSEA. CDR3 length: 11 amino acids. The clonotype comes from an adult in good health. The material was peripheral blood, obtained on day 0 of AZD1222 vaccination. V gene TRBV29-1 combines with J gene TRBJ1-2; the D is unclear. CDR3 DNA sequence: TGCAGCGTGCAGAGTAACTATGGCTACACCTTC. Translation gives CSVQSNYGYTF.